A selection of T cell receptor beta chains follows, all from one sample in a study of blood T cell repertoires in COVID-19. The table came from immunoSEQ multiplex PCR; TCRdb's copy has only in-frame clones and leaves some out. The sample holds about 220,000 clones, more than 75% seen once. What was sequenced was peripheral blood. Source of these receptors: a woman aged 70-85 years with COVID-19, enrolled during active disease. CDR3s include the opening cysteine and the closing phenylalanine or tryptophan. The D gene is left open where the match is weak. For some rows the clone size is stated as once, few or many, or as a class when expanded; others skip it.

J gene	D gene	clone size	V gene	CDR3 protein	CDR3 DNA
TRBJ2-7	NA	NA	TRBV14	CASSQEDGEVGGSSYEQYF	TGTGCCAGCAGCCAAGAAGATGGGGAGGTTGGTGGATCCTCCTACGAGCAGTACTTC
TRBJ2-2	NA	NA	TRBV29-1	CSVVNPRGSQNTGELFF	TGCAGCGTTGTAAACCCCAGAGGAAGTCAGAACACCGGGGAGCTGTTTTTT
TRBJ1-4	NA	NA	TRBV4-3	CASSQAGQGNEKLFF	TGCGCCAGCAGCCAAGCGGGGCAGGGGAACGAAAAACTGTTTTTT
TRBJ1-3	NA	NA	TRBV25-1	CASSESGSGNTIYF	TGTGCCAGCAGCGAATCAGGCTCTGGAAACACCATATATTTT
TRBJ1-2	NA	NA	TRBV28	CASIPGGSRNYGYTF	TGTGCCAGCATCCCGGGGGGCAGCAGAAACTATGGCTACACCTTC
TRBJ1-1	TRBD1	once	TRBV6-5	CASSIQGAGAFF	TGTGCCAGCAGTATCCAGGGGGCGGGAGCTTTCTTT
TRBJ2-3	NA	NA	TRBV11-3	CASSLARSTDTQYF	TGTGCCAGCTCCTTGGCCAGGAGCACAGATACGCAGTATTTT
TRBJ2-7	TRBD1	NA	TRBV2	CASMGQGAVGEQYF	TGTGCCAGCATGGGACAGGGGGCGGTCGGCGAGCAGTACTTC
TRBJ2-1	NA	NA	TRBV11-2	CASSPDTLNEQFF	TGTGCCAGCAGCCCCGACACCCTCAATGAGCAGTTCTTC
TRBJ1-4	TRBD1	NA	TRBV3-1/TRBV3-2	CASKNRGGEKLFF	TGTGCCAGCAAGAACAGGGGCGGGGAAAAACTGTTTTTT
TRBJ2-3	NA	NA	TRBV5-1	CASSGGDSTDTQYF	TGCGCCAGCTCGGGCGGGGATAGCACAGATACGCAGTATTTT
TRBJ2-2	NA	NA	TRBV24-1	CATSDHRDAGELFF	TGTGCCACCAGTGATCACAGGGACGCCGGGGAGCTGTTTTTT
TRBJ1-2	TRBD1	NA	TRBV7-2	CASSQDRGNYGYTF	TGTGCCAGCAGCCAGGACAGGGGTAACTATGGCTACACCTTC
TRBJ1-2	NA	NA	TRBV13	CASSSTGIGYGYTF	TGTGCCAGCAGCTCGACAGGAATTGGTTATGGCTACACCTTC
TRBJ1-1	TRBD1	NA	TRBV6-2/TRBV6-3	CASRPWDSSEAFF	TGTGCCAGCAGACCTTGGGACAGCAGTGAAGCTTTCTTT
TRBJ2-7	NA	NA	TRBV19	CASSSGVIPYEQYF	TGTGCCAGTAGCTCAGGGGTTATTCCCTACGAGCAGTACTTC
TRBJ2-7	TRBD1	NA	TRBV5-1	CASRIASTGSYEQYF	TGCGCCAGCAGGATAGCATCGACAGGGTCGTACGAGCAGTACTTC
TRBJ2-5	NA	NA	TRBV20-1	CSASAQGRIETQYF	TGCAGTGCTAGTGCGCAGGGGCGCATCGAGACCCAGTACTTC
TRBJ2-5	NA	NA	TRBV5-1	CASSSAGGLETQYF	TGCGCCAGCAGCTCAGCTGGGGGCTTGGAGACCCAGTACTTC
TRBJ2-1	TRBD2	NA	TRBV15	CATSRFRASGRSYNEQFF	TGTGCCACCAGCAGATTTCGGGCCAGCGGGAGATCCTACAATGAGCAGTTCTTC
TRBJ2-7	TRBD2	NA	TRBV5-6	CASSPGRGVPSYEQYF	TGTGCCAGCAGCCCGGGCCGGGGGGTCCCCTCCTACGAGCAGTACTTC
TRBJ2-7	TRBD2	many	TRBV4-3	CASSQDRGTRLYEQYF	TGCGCCAGCAGCCAAGATCGTGGGACTAGACTATACGAGCAGTACTTC
TRBJ2-7	NA	NA	TRBV6-6	CASSYRDGGITIEQYF	TGTGCCAGCAGTTATCGCGATGGAGGTATAACAATCGAGCAGTACTTC
TRBJ1-3	NA	NA	TRBV28	CASSFFEGYTNTIYF	TGTGCCAGCAGTTTTTTCGAGGGTTATACGAACACCATATATTTT
TRBJ2-7	NA	NA	TRBV2	CASREGSYEQYF	TGTGCCAGCAGAGAAGGGAGCTACGAGCAGTACTTC
TRBJ2-1	TRBD2	NA	TRBV29-1	CSVPFSGYSYNEQFF	TGCAGCGTTCCCTTTAGCGGGTACTCCTACAATGAGCAGTTCTTC
TRBJ1-4	NA	NA	TRBV29-1	CSATRSTNEKLFF	TGCAGCGCGACCAGGTCAACTAATGAAAAACTGTTTTTT
TRBJ1-5	TRBD1	NA	TRBV11-2	CASSRDRGSNQPQHF	TGTGCCAGCAGCCGTGACAGGGGTAGCAATCAGCCCCAGCATTTT
TRBJ2-7	TRBD2	NA	TRBV3-1/TRBV3-2	CASSRMGSGSFVSEQYF	TGTGCCAGCAGCCGGATGGGTAGCGGGAGCTTCGTTTCCGAGCAGTACTTC
TRBJ2-5	NA	NA	TRBV10-3	CAISESTVRETQYF	TGTGCCATCAGTGAGTCGACAGTCCGAGAGACCCAGTACTTC
TRBJ1-1	NA	NA	TRBV10-2	CATQVGQGGTEAFF	TGCGCCACCCAGGTGGGGCAGGGAGGTACTGAAGCTTTCTTT
TRBJ2-5	NA	NA	TRBV18	CASSPPGGQNQYF	TGTGCCAGCTCACCTCCCGGAGGGCAAAACCAGTACTTC
TRBJ2-5	TRBD2	NA	TRBV6-2/TRBV6-3	CASSSAGAPQETQYF	TGTGCCAGCAGTTCAGCGGGAGCCCCCCAAGAGACCCAGTACTTC
TRBJ1-4	NA	once	TRBV5-6	CASSLIAGEKLFF	TGTGCCAGCAGCTTGATAGCAGGGGAAAAACTGTTTTTT
TRBJ2-7	NA	NA	TRBV27	CASTSGRGTHEQYF	TGTGCCAGCACCTCCGGTCGGGGGACGCATGAGCAGTACTTC
TRBJ2-5	TRBD2	NA	TRBV30	CAWQFTGTSGATQYF	TGTGCCTGGCAGTTTACCGGGACTAGCGGGGCAACCCAGTACTTC
TRBJ2-7	NA	NA	TRBV12-2	CASRLTGKDRPYEQYF	TGTGCAAGTCGCCTCACCGGTAAGGACAGACCCTACGAGCAGTACTTC
TRBJ2-5	TRBD1	NA	TRBV11-3	CASSKGQQETQYF	TGTGCCAGCAGCAAGGGACAGCAAGAGACCCAGTACTTC
TRBJ2-7	NA	NA	TRBV28	CASNPTGFFYEQYF	TGTGCCAGCAACCCGACGGGGTTTTTCTACGAGCAGTACTTC
TRBJ1-2	TRBD1	NA	TRBV14	CASSRGQGWGYTF	TGTGCCAGCAGCCGCGGACAGGGGTGGGGCTACACCTTC
TRBJ2-7	NA	NA	TRBV7-2	CASSRQGGAVYEQYF	TGTGCCAGCAGCCGTCAAGGTGGGGCGGTTTACGAGCAGTACTTC
TRBJ2-7	TRBD2	NA	TRBV7-3	CASSSRAGGPYEQYF	TGTGCCAGCAGCTCCAGAGCGGGAGGCCCCTACGAGCAGTACTTC
TRBJ1-1	NA	few	TRBV5-1	CASASTILKSEAFF	TGCGCCAGCGCGTCGACAATACTTAAATCTGAAGCTTTCTTT
TRBJ2-7	TRBD2	NA	TRBV18	CASSPPGLAEGSYEQYF	TGTGCCAGCTCACCACCGGGACTAGCGGAGGGGTCCTACGAGCAGTACTTC
TRBJ1-3	NA	NA	TRBV20-1	CSASAGASHTIYF	TGCAGTGCTAGTGCCGGAGCGAGTCACACCATATATTTT
TRBJ2-2	NA	few	TRBV9	CASSVARSGELFF	TGTGCCAGCAGCGTAGCTCGGAGCGGGGAGCTGTTTTTT
TRBJ2-3	NA	NA	TRBV27	CASSSPWRGTDTQYF	TGTGCCAGCAGTTCCCCCTGGCGGGGCACAGATACGCAGTATTTT
TRBJ1-1	TRBD1	NA	TRBV18	CASSPTAGTDRTEAFF	TGTGCCAGCTCACCCACAGCCGGGACAGATAGAACTGAAGCTTTCTTT
TRBJ2-7	TRBD1	NA	TRBV6-6	CASSYSGGQGGGEQYF	TGTGCCAGCAGTTACTCGGGGGGACAGGGAGGCGGGGAGCAGTACTTC
TRBJ1-2	TRBD1	NA	TRBV27	CASSPRDRGGYTF	TGTGCCAGCAGTCCCCGGGACAGGGGGGGCTACACCTTC
TRBJ1-6	NA	NA	TRBV5-6	CASSSWGSPNSPLHF	TGTGCCAGCAGCTCCTGGGGCTCCCCTAATTCACCCCTCCACTTT
TRBJ2-3	NA	NA	TRBV7-2	CASSLGASTSFDTQYF	TGTGCCAGCAGCCTAGGGGCCTCGACTAGTTTCGATACGCAGTATTTT
TRBJ1-1	NA	NA	TRBV10-1	CASISPPQGPGAFF	TGCGCCAGCATCTCCCCTCCCCAGGGTCCCGGGGCTTTCTTT
TRBJ1-2	TRBD1	few	TRBV29-1	CSVDPQGAGGYTF	TGCAGCGTTGACCCACAGGGGGCAGGTGGCTACACCTTC
TRBJ2-1	NA	NA	TRBV12-2	CASRLGTSGSYEQFF	TGTGCAAGTCGCCTCGGGACTAGCGGGAGCTATGAGCAGTTCTTC
TRBJ1-3	NA	NA	TRBV15	CATSRDVTVSGNTIYF	TGTGCCACCAGCAGAGATGTTACGGTGTCTGGAAACACCATATATTTT
TRBJ2-5	TRBD2	NA	TRBV5-5	CASSLEAGEETQYF	TGTGCCAGCAGCTTGGAGGCGGGAGAGGAGACCCAGTACTTC
TRBJ2-7	NA	NA	TRBV7-2	CASSLRSGTYEQYF	TGTGCCAGCAGCTTAAGGAGCGGAACCTACGAGCAGTACTTC
TRBJ1-1	NA	NA	TRBV10-2	CATAWLGNTEAFF	TGCGCCACCGCCTGGCTAGGGAACACTGAAGCTTTCTTT
TRBJ1-4	NA	few	TRBV18	CASSSLQGRGEKLFF	TGTGCCAGCTCGTCTCTTCAGGGTAGGGGCGAAAAACTGTTTTTT